This T cell receptor (beta chain) was identified during a study of T cell responses to AZD1222 COVID-19 vaccine. The J segment lost 1 base and the V segment lost 8 bases, leaving 5 bases of the junction unmatched. This CDR3 comprises 14 residues. CDR1 and CDR2 (germline): SEHNR, FQNEAQ (reference sequence). The repertoire was sequenced with immunoSEQ multiplex PCR; TCRdb's copy has only in-frame clones and lacks some. In the table there are more than 150,000 clones, over 90% of which are singletons. With regard to this clone: What it binds is not known.

Notes on the study in general: Unmutated variant regions reportedly attract nearly half of all spike-specific TCRs.

The sample in question was peripheral blood, obtained 28 days after the second AZD1222 dose. The chain is built from TRBV7-9 and TRBJ2-7, with TRBD1 identical over 10 bases. This sequence was found in an adult who received the AZD1222 COVID-19 vaccine. CDR3 nucleotides: TGTGCCAGCCTTCCGGGACAGGGGTCCTACGAGCAGTACTTC. It codes for CASLPGQGSYEQYF.